The entry below gives a single T cell receptor beta chain sequence along with its context. The antigen remains unidentified. Method: immunoSEQ multiplex PCR; TCRdb's copy keeps in-frame clones and lacks some. The sample has about 2.4 million clones; roughly 93% are singletons. This sample was included in a study of shared clonotypes between healthy human individuals. Overall study findings and caveats: Represented diversity, genetic and exposure-history alike, was limited by few donors. Read depth was anticipated to influence clonotype sharing among donors.

The germline gives CDR1 SGHTA, CDR2 FQGNSA. V lost 5 bases and J lost 8, with 21 bases in between. The CDR3 is 15 residues long. The clonotype comes from a man between 18 and 29 years old in good health. Some clones in this sample may be carry-over from other donors' samples. The sequenced material came from naive CD4+ T cells from PBMCs. Stated subset: CD45RA+ positively selected. The V call is TRBV7-2, the J call TRBJ1-2; the D gene is possibly TRBD1 (6 bases). CDR3 nucleotide sequence: TGTGCCAGCAGCCGAGGGCCAGGGGAGGTTGTGGGCTACACCTTC. Its translation: CASSRGPGEVVGYTF.